This record looks at one T cell receptor (beta chain) sequence and its context. With V trimmed by 3 bases and J by 1 base, 6 bases remained unmatched. CDR3 length: 16 amino acids. The V gene's germline CDR1 is SGHRS and CDR2 YFSETQ. This entry comes from a study of blood T cell repertoires in COVID-19. Sequenced by immunoSEQ multiplex PCR; TCRdb stores in-frame clones only, minus some. The table lists 250,000 or so clones, almost 85% of them singletons. Sequencing was done on a sample of peripheral blood. This clonotype was sampled from a woman aged 80 or over with acute or convalescent COVID-19. The J gene is TRBJ1-1, the V gene TRBV5-1, with 10 nucleotides matching TRBD1. The CDR3 protein is CASSSGTGVRNTEAFF. The CDR3 region has the DNA TGCGCCAGCAGCTCCGGGACAGGGGTACGGAACACTGAAGCTTTCTTT.